Following are 11 T cell receptor beta chains from one sample sequenced in a study of blood T cells in healthy people across ages (dated by TCRdb to 2013 to 2016). Library construction relied on 5' RACE. Sequencing took place on an Illumina HiSeq 2500. A second 7 to 11 cycle PCR used a sample-barcoded 5' primer and a J-beta primer mix. The public sequencing data were trimmed at Q25 with fastp and processed into clonotypes with MiXCR by TCRdb, which kept only in-frame beta chains. Here each entry gathers all rows of one CDR3 protein and keeps the most common genes and DNA. The sample records about 1.4 million distinct CDR3 sequences, approximately 59% of which are singletons. The top ten clones comprise 6.5% to 8.5% of the sample. Sequenced input: blood. The receptor source for this set is a man aged 18 to 30 in good health.

This clonotype has only one observation. V and J are TRBV7-2 and TRBJ2-1; 9 positions agree with TRBD1. The CDR3 spans 15 residues. J gave up 9 bases and V 1 base, and 7 bases lay outside the gene matches. Per germline, CDR1 SGHTA and CDR2 FQGNSA. The CDR3 sequence is CASSLGAGQGTEQFF. The CDR3 DNA reads as TGTGCCAGCAGCTTAGGGGCGGGACAGGGAACTGAGCAGTTCTTC.

This clonotype has just a few counts. V is TRBV27 and J is TRBJ2-7, with D perhaps assigned TRBD1 or TRBD2 (7 bases each). This CDR3 region has 16 residues. V lost 5 bases and J 4 bases, leaving 21 bases between the germline ends. CDR1 and CDR2 from the germline V gene are MNHEY and SMNVEV (reference sequence). The CDR3 sequence: CASSPSPAGGGYEQYF. CDR3 coding DNA: TGTGCCAGCAGTCCCAGTCCAGCAGGGGGAGGGTACGAGCAGTACTTC.

The genes are TRBV5-1 and TRBJ2-5; D might be TRBD1 (6 bases). Between the trimmed V and J ends, which lost 7 bases and 11 bases, there was a span of 24 bases. CDR3 size: 14 residues. Per germline, CDR1 SGHRS and CDR2 YFSETQ. For the CDR3, the DNA is TGCGCCAGCTCCGAGGGGGAGATCCACAATGAGCAGTACTTC. It translates to CASSEGEIHNEQYF.

The chain has TRBV5-5 and TRBJ2-3; 8 nucleotides line up with TRBD1. V trimming: 4 bases; J trimming: 0 bases; junction bases outside the gene matches: 10. Germline V lookup: CDR1 SGHKS, CDR2 YYEKEE (reference sequence). The CDR3 sequence is 17 residues long. Here the CDR3 DNA reads TGTGCCAGCAGCACCTGGACAGGGTTTGCTAGCACAGATACGCAGTATTTT. As protein: CASSTWTGFASTDTQYF. Full variable domain (missing parts from reference TRBV5-5 and TRBJ2-3): DAGVTQSPTHLIKTRGQQVTLRCSPISGHKSVSWYQQVLGQGPQFIFQYYEKEERGRGNFPDRFSARQFPNYSSELNVNALLLGDSALYLCASSTWTGFASTDTQYFGPGTRLTVL.

DNA for the CDR3: TGTGCCAGCAGTCCGGACTCAGATATTTTAGGGGACGTCGCCTACGAGCAGTACTTC. It encodes CASSPDSDILGDVAYEQYF. V and J are TRBV6-1 and TRBJ2-7; tentatively, D is TRBD1 or TRBD2 (5 bases each). Trimming stripped 5 bases from V and 2 bases from J, with 28 bases between. Germline CDR1 and CDR2: MNHNS and SASEGT. CDR3 size: 19 residues.

The genes are TRBV4-3 and TRBJ1-4; the D gene is possibly TRBD1 (5 bases). This CDR3 has 16 amino acids. CDR1 is LGHNA and CDR2 is YSLEER in the germline V gene. The ends were cut back, 0 bases at V and 8 bases at J, with 16 bases in the middle. The CDR3 region is CASSQDGERGGEKLFF. The CDR3 nucleotides are TGCGCCAGCAGCCAAGACGGGGAAAGGGGAGGAGAAAAACTGTTTTTT.

The chain recombines TRBV4-2 with TRBJ1-5, with 8 bases aligning to TRBD1. The V segment lost 4 bases and the J segment 3 bases; nucleotides outside the gene matches: 5. This CDR3 has 15 residues. Looked up from germline, CDR1 is LGHNA and CDR2 is YNFKEQ. CDR3 in DNA: TGTGCCAGCAGCCCAACGGACAGGGCCAATCAGCCCCAGCATTTT. Amino acids: CASSPTDRANQPQHF.

The V and J genes are TRBV7-9 and TRBJ2-3; 7 nucleotides agree with TRBD2. With 6 bases clipped from V and 2 bases from J, the junction kept 5 bases outside the gene matches. There are 14 residues in the CDR3. Germline CDR1 SEHNR, CDR2 FQNEAQ (reference sequence). The CDR3 DNA sequence: TGTGCCAGCAGACGAGGACTAGACACAGATACGCAGTATTTT. Its translation: CASRRGLDTDTQYF.

The V call is TRBV10-3, the J call TRBJ2-2; D is unclear. Germline values: CDR1 ENHRY, CDR2 SYGVKD. CDR3 length: 12 residues. V lost 8 bases and J 5 bases, leaving 9 bases between the germline ends. The CDR3 region is CAIHGGTGELFF. The CDR3 bases are TGTGCCATCCACGGCGGTACCGGGGAGCTGTTTTTT.

The chain links TRBV12-5 to TRBJ2-1; D gene ambiguous. Trimming shortened V by 8 bases and J by 5 bases, and 7 bases separated the two germline ends. The CDR3 sequence is 11 residues long. Germline CDR1 and CDR2: LGHNT and FRNRAP. The CDR3 loop reads CASSGDNEQFF. Here the CDR3 DNA reads TGTGCTAGTTCCGGCGACAATGAGCAGTTCTTC.

The chain is built from TRBV27 and TRBJ2-7, with D maybe TRBD2 (6 bases). Trimming took off 6 bases at V and 1 base at J, with 16 bases between the two ends. Germline V gene data show CDR1 as MNHEY and CDR2 as SMNVEV (reference sequence). The CDR3 extends over 15 amino acids. The CDR3 here is CASRVLGGVSYEQYF. CDR3 in DNA: TGTGCCAGCAGGGTTTTAGGAGGGGTTTCCTACGAGCAGTACTTC.